This T cell receptor (beta chain) was captured by sequencing in a study of shared clonotypes between healthy human individuals. On the study more broadly: A couple of female and a few male donors aged 18 to 49 were enrolled. There were three CD4 naive, three CD4 memory, two CD8 naive and one CD8 memory plates per donor.

Measured with immunoSEQ multiplex PCR; TCRdb has only the in-frame clones, and not every one. The sample shows about 1.1 million clones, roughly 77% of them seen only once. The CDR3 contains 13 residues. The ends were cut back, 3 bases at V and 3 bases at J, with 9 bases in the middle. Germline lookup yields CDR1 GTSNPN and CDR2 SVGIG (reference sequence). Of note for this clone: What it binds is unknown.

General study findings and limits: Blood was the only sampled material, and tissue repertoires likely differ.

This TCR derives from a man aged 18 to 30 in good health. Some clones in this sample may be carry-over from other donors' samples. The V and J genes are TRBV30 and TRBJ1-5; no definite D call. The sequencing input was memory CD4+ T cells from PBMCs. The subset: CD45RA-negative fraction. As DNA, the CDR3 is TGTGCCTGGAGGGAGCAGGACAATCAGCCCCAGCATTTT. The encoded protein is CAWREQDNQPQHF.